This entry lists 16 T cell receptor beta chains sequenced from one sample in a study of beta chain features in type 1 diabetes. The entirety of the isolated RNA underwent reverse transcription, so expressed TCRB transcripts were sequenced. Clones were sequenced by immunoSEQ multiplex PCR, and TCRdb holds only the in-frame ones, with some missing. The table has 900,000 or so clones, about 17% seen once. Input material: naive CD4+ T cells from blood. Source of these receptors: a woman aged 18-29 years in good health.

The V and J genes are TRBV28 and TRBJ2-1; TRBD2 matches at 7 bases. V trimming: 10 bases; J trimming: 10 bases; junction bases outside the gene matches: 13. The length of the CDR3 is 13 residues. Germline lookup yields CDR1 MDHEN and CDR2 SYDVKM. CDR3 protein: CANSGAAIGEQFF. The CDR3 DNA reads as TGTGCCAACAGCGGGGCGGCGATCGGGGAGCAGTTCTTC.

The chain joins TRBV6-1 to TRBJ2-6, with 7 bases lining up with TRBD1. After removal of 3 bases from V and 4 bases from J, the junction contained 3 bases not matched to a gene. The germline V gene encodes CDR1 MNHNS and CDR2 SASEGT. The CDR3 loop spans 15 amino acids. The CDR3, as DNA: TGTGCCAGCAGTGAGACAGGGATCGGGGCCAACGTCCTGACTTTC. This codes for CASSETGIGANVLTF.

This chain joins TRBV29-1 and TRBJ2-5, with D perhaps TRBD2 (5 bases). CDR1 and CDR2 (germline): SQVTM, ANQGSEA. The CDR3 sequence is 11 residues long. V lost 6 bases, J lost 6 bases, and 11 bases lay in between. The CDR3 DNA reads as TGCAGCGTCCGGTGGGAGCAGACCCAGTACTTC. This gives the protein CSVRWEQTQYF.

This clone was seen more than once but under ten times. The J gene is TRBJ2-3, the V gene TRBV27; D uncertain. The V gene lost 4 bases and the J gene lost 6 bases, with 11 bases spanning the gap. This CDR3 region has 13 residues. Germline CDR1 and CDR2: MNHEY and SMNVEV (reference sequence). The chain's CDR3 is CASSSRGVDTQYF. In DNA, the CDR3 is TGTGCCAGCAGTTCTAGAGGCGTGGATACGCAGTATTTT.

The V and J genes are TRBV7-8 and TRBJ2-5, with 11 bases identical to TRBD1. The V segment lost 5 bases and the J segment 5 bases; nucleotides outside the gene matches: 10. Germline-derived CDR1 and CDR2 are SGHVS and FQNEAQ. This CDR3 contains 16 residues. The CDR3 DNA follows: TGTGCCAGCAGCCGGACAGGGGGCAATAAACGGGAGACCCAGTACTTC. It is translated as CASSRTGGNKRETQYF. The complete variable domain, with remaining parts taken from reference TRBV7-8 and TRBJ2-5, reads GAGVSQSPRYKVAKRGQDVALRCDPISGHVSLFWYQQALGQGPEFLTYFQNEAQLDKSGLPSDRFFAERPEGSVSTLKIQRTQQEDSAVYLCASSRTGGNKRETQYFGPGTRLLVL.

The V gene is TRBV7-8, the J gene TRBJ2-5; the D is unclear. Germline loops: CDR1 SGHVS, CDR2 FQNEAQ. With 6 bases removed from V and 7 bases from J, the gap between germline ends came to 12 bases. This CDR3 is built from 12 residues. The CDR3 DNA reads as TGTGCCAGCAGGCCTCCCGTTGGGACCCAGTACTTC. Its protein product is CASRPPVGTQYF.

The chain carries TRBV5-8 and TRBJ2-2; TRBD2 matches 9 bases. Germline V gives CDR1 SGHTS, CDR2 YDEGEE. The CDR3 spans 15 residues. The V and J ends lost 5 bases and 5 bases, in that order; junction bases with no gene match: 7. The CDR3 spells CASSSPLAGTGELFF. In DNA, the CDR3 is TGTGCCAGCAGTTCGCCTCTAGCGGGGACCGGGGAGCTGTTTTTT.

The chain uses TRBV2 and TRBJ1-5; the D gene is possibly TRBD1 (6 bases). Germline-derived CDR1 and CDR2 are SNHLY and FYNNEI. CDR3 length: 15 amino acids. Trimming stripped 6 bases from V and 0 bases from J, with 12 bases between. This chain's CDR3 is CASRDRAYSNQPQHF. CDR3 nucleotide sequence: TGTGCCAGCAGGGACAGAGCTTATAGCAATCAGCCCCAGCATTTT.

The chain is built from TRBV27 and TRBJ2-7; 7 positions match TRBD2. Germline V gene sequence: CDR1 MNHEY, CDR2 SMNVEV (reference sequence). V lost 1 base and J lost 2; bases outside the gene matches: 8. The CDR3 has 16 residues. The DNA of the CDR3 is TGTGCCAGCAGTTTATATGGGGCTAGCGGTACCTACGAGCAGTACTTC. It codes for CASSLYGASGTYEQYF.

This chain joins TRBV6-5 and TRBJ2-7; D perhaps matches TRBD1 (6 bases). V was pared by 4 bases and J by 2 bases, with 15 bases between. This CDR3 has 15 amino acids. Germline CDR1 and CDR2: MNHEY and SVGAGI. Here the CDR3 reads CASSLYRDTPYEQYF. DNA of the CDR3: TGTGCCAGCAGTTTGTACCGGGACACTCCCTACGAGCAGTACTTC.

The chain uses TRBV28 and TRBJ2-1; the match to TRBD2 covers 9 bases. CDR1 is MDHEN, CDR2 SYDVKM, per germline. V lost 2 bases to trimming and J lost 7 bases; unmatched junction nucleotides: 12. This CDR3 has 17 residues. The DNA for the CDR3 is TGTGCCAGCAGTTTAGGTTTGAGCGGGAGGAATTGGAATGAGCAGTTCTTC. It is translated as CASSLGLSGRNWNEQFF.

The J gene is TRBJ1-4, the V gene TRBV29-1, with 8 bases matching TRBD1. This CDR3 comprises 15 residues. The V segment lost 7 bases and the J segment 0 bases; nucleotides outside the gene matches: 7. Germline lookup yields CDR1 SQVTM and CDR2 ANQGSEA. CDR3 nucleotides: TGCAGCGCCGGACAGGGAGCCGCAACTAATGAAAAACTGTTTTTT. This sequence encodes CSAGQGAATNEKLFF.

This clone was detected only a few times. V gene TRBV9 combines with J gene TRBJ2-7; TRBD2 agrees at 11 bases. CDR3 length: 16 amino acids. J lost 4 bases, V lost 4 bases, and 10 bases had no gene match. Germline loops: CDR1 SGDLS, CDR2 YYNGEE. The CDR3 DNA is TGTGCCAGCAGCCCAGTTGGTACTAGCGGGAGTTACGAGCAGTACTTC. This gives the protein CASSPVGTSGSYEQYF.

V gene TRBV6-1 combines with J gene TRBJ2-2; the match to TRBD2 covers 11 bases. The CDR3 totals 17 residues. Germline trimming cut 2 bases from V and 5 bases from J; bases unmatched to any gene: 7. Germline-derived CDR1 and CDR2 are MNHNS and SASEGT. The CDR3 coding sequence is TGTGCCAGCAGTGAATGGGGACTAGCGGTTCGAACCGGGGAGCTGTTTTTT. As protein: CASSEWGLAVRTGELFF.

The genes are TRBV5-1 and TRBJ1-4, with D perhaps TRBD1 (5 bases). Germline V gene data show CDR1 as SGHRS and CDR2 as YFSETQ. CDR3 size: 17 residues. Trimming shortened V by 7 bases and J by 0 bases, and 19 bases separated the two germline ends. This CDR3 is CASRPGTQWATNEKLFF. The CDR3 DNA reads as TGCGCCAGCCGCCCCGGGACCCAATGGGCAACTAATGAAAAACTGTTTTTT.

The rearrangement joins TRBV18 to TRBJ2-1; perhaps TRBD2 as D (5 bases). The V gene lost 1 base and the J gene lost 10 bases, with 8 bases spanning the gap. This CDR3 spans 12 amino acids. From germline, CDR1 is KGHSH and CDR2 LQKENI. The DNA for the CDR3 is TGTGCCAGCTCACCACGGGAGCCCGAGCAGTTCTTC. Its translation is CASSPREPEQFF.